What follows are 15 T cell receptor beta chains derived from one specimen sequenced in a study of monozygotic twins with cystic fibrosis. TCRdb keeps only in-frame clones here, not all; method: immunoSEQ multiplex PCR. The data contain under 30,000 clones, just over 90% of them seen just once; the ten biggest clones take up around 0.56%. Source material: blood. These receptors came from a girl aged 2-10 years with cystic fibrosis.

The chain recombines TRBV5-1 with TRBJ2-7, with no clear D. The V gene's germline CDR1 is SGHRS and CDR2 YFSETQ. Trimming left V 3 bases short and J 0 bases short, with 1 base between. The CDR3 is 11 residues long. Here the CDR3 reads CASSSSYEQYF. CDR3 in DNA: TGCGCCAGCAGCTCCTCCTACGAGCAGTACTTC.

The chain employs TRBV19 and TRBJ1-6; the D gene is possibly TRBD1 (6 bases). Germline values: CDR1 LNHDA, CDR2 SQIVND (reference sequence). Trimming cost V 9 bases and J 10 bases, with 19 bases left between them. This CDR3 has 14 residues. CDR3 in amino acids: CASETQTGSSPLHF. Here the CDR3 DNA reads TGTGCCAGCGAAACCCAGACAGGCTCATCACCCCTCCACTTT.

The chain joins TRBV25-1 to TRBJ1-1; TRBD1 aligns across 10 bases. CDR1 MGHDK and CDR2 SYGVNS come from the germline V gene. The CDR3 has 14 amino acids. V lost 8 bases, J lost 5 bases, and 8 bases stayed unmatched. The CDR3 DNA is TGTGCCAGCGGCCCGGGACAGGGGCCGACTGAAGCTTTCTTT. Encoded protein: CASGPGQGPTEAFF.

V usage is TRBV18 and J usage is TRBJ2-7; 8 bases line up with TRBD1. V dropped 6 bases and J dropped 4; count of bases not matched to a gene: 14. Germline values: CDR1 KGHSH, CDR2 LQKENI. The CDR3 is made up of 16 amino acids. DNA for the CDR3: TGTGCCAGCTCGCTAAACCCGGACAGGGTTGGGTACGAGCAGTACTTC. Residues: CASSLNPDRVGYEQYF. Drawing the rest from reference TRBV18 and TRBJ2-7, the complete variable domain is NAGVMQNPRHLVRRRGQEARLRCSPMKGHSHVYWYRQLPEEGLKFMVYLQKENIIDESGMPKERFSAEFPKEGPSILRIQQVVRGDSAAYFCASSLNPDRVGYEQYFGPGTRLTVT.

The chain combines TRBV25-1 with TRBJ2-7, with no clear D. This CDR3 comprises 14 residues. The germline gives CDR1 MGHDK, CDR2 SYGVNS. Trimming shortened V by 4 bases and J by 3 bases, and 13 bases separated the two germline ends. The CDR3 DNA reads TGTGCCAGCAGTGGAAAAGGTCGGTACTACGAGCAGTACTTC. It translates to CASSGKGRYYEQYF.

This chain links TRBV6-5 with TRBJ1-1, with unresolved D. Germline V gives CDR1 MNHEY, CDR2 SVGAGI. The length of the CDR3 is 14 residues. Trimming pared 5 bases from V and 5 bases from J, leaving 15 bases between. The CDR3: CASSLYVSGTEAFF. The CDR3 DNA is TGTGCCAGCAGTCTGTATGTGTCGGGAACTGAAGCTTTCTTT.

The chain combines TRBV4-1 with TRBJ1-2, with a possible D match to TRBD1 (6 bases). The CDR3 covers 13 residues. Trimming removed 0 bases at V and 4 bases at J, with 6 bases between. Germline CDR1 MGHRA, CDR2 YSYEKL. CDR3 coding DNA: TGCGCCAGCAGCCAAGAAGGGGGCTATGGCTACACCTTC. Translating it yields CASSQEGGYGYTF.

The gene calls are TRBV5-1 and TRBJ2-2; D may be TRBD1 or TRBD2 (5 bases each). Germline-derived CDR1 and CDR2 are SGHRS and YFSETQ. Trimming removed 0 bases from V and 8 bases from J, with 11 bases in between. This CDR3 region has 14 residues. The CDR3 region is CASSLDGGPGELFF. The DNA of the CDR3 is TGCGCCAGCAGCTTGGATGGGGGACCGGGGGAGCTGTTTTTT.

The chain links TRBV7-2 to TRBJ2-3; D may be TRBD2 (6 bases). Trimming left V 0 bases short and J 4 bases short, with 23 bases between. Germline V gene sequence: CDR1 SGHTA, CDR2 FQGNSA. The CDR3 loop spans 19 amino acids. CDR3 nucleotide sequence: TGTGCCAGCAGCTTAGCTGAGCGGGTCGCAGAGCCCCACGCAGATACGCAGTATTTT. It is translated as CASSLAERVAEPHADTQYF.

V and J are TRBV7-2 and TRBJ1-6; D is possibly TRBD1 (6 bases). Germline CDR1 is SGHTA and CDR2 is FQGNSA. V lost 5 bases and J 6 bases, leaving 20 bases between the germline ends. This CDR3 spans 17 amino acids. CDR3 sequence: CASSRRAMGARNSPLHF. CDR3 coding DNA: TGTGCCAGCAGCCGCAGAGCTATGGGGGCGCGTAATTCACCCCTCCACTTT.

The rearrangement uses TRBV5-6 and TRBJ1-2; the D is unclear. The V end lost 0 bases, the J end lost 1 base, and 4 bases lay between the germline ends. Looked up from germline, CDR1 is SGHDT and CDR2 is YYEEEE. The CDR3 is made up of 13 amino acids. The CDR3 DNA reads as TGTGCCAGCAGCTTGGGGAGTAACTATGGCTACACCTTC. Protein sequence: CASSLGSNYGYTF.

The chain links TRBV7-2 to TRBJ2-1, with D unresolved. The germline V gene encodes CDR1 SGHTA and CDR2 FQGNSA. Trimming shortened V by 2 bases and J by 0 bases, and 8 bases separated the two germline ends. The CDR3 is made up of 15 amino acids. The CDR3 nucleotides read TGTGCCAGCAGCTTAAAAGCTAGCTCCTACAATGAGCAGTTCTTC. Translation gives CASSLKASSYNEQFF.

The V and J genes are TRBV6-5 and TRBJ1-1, with D possibly TRBD1 on 6 matching bases. Trimming cost V 6 bases and J 7 bases, with 15 bases left between them. Per germline, CDR1 MNHEY and CDR2 SVGAGI. The CDR3 contains 13 residues. This chain's CDR3 is CASRAAGAGEAFF. The CDR3 nucleotides read TGTGCCAGCAGGGCGGCGGGGGCTGGTGAAGCTTTCTTT.

This chain connects TRBV7-3 to TRBJ2-7; D might be TRBD2 (6 bases). From germline, CDR1 is SGHTA and CDR2 FQGTGA. Trimming stripped 0 bases from V and 4 bases from J, with 7 bases between. There are 13 residues in the CDR3. The CDR3 here is CASSLTGGYEQYF. CDR3 in DNA: TGTGCCAGCAGCTTAACCGGGGGTTACGAGCAGTACTTC.

The rearrangement uses TRBV19 and TRBJ1-5, with D tentatively TRBD1 (5 bases). Germline CDR1 and CDR2: LNHDA and SQIVND (reference sequence). This CDR3 has 15 amino acids. V lost 5 bases and J 0 bases, leaving 11 bases between the germline ends. The CDR3 DNA follows: TGTGCCAGTAGTCCAACAGGTAATAGCAATCAGCCCCAGCATTTT. It yields the protein CASSPTGNSNQPQHF.